This T cell receptor (beta chain) was identified during a study of T cell responses to AZD1222 COVID-19 vaccine. Notes on the study in general: All repertoire sampling was performed exclusively after the peak T cell response. After two AZD1222 doses, spike-specific TCR breadth and depth rose versus day 0.

CDR1 is SGHTA and CDR2 is FQGNSA in the germline V gene. There are 15 residues in the CDR3. Trimming took 2 bases from V and 5 from J; bases not matched to a gene: 6. The method was immunoSEQ multiplex PCR; TCRdb's version includes in-frame clones alone and lacks a portion of them. The sample contains some 120,000 clones, 91% of which appear only once. Worth noting for this clone: Its antigen remains unknown.

The J gene is TRBJ1-2, the V gene TRBV7-2; TRBD1 agrees at 9 bases. The TCR sequence derives from an adult in good health. Sequenced material: peripheral blood, taken on day 0 of AZD1222 vaccination. Written as DNA, the CDR3 is TGTGCCAGCAGCTTATCGGGGACAGGGCGATATGGCTACACCTTC. Translated: CASSLSGTGRYGYTF.